This T cell receptor (beta chain) was captured by sequencing in a study of low-dose radiotherapy and immunotherapy resistance in tumors. Described time point: after trial treatment. Treatment of the sample: LDRT plus nivolumab, ipilimumab, low-dose cyclophosphamide and aspirin (RACIN trial). Administered to the donors were nivolumab, ipilimumab, aspirin, low-dose cyclophosphamide and low-dose radiotherapy. All eligible patients presented with advanced solid tumors that contained no tumor-infiltrating lymphocytes. Gene-specific TRAV and TRBV primers were used for first-strand cDNA, covering alpha and beta chains. Using a constant-region primer together with a V-primer adapter, TCRs were subjected to 20 PCR cycles of amplification. MiXCR, applied by TCRdb to the reads, yields one record per CDR3 protein. The sample carries tens of thousands of distinct CDR3 sequences, about 17% recorded once. This sample comprised PBMCs, obtained after low-dose radiotherapy plus immunotherapy. The sequence came from a male donor with prostate cancer.

The CDR3 reads CASSQEISGNTIYF. The CDR3, as DNA: TGTGCCAGCAGCCAAGAGATCTCTGGAAACACCATATATTTT. The chain links TRBV4-2 to TRBJ1-3; D is unclear. Germline V gene data show CDR1 as LGHNA and CDR2 as YNFKEQ. V lost 0 bases and J lost 0, with 3 bases in between. The CDR3 length is 14 residues.